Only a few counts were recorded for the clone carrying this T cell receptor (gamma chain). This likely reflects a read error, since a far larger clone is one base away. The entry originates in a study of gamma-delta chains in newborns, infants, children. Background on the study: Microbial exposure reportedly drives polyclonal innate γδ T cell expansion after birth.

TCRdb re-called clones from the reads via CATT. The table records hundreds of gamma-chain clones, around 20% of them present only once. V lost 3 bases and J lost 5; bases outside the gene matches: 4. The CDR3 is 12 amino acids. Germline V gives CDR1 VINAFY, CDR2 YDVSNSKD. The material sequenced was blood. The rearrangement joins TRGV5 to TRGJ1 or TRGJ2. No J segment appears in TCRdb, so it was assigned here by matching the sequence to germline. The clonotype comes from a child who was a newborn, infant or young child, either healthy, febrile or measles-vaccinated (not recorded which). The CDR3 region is CATWDGHYKKLF. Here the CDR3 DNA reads TGTGCCACCTGGGACGGGCATTATAAGAAACTCTTT.